This T cell receptor beta chain emerged from a study of cytomegalovirus exposure and HLA in healthy donors. Study-wide results and limits: It has been reported that TCR beta sequences accurately predicted the HLA-A and HLA-B alleles of most subjects. DRB1 showed the most TCR associations and HLA-C the fewest in a later analysis, as rates varied by HLA locus. Altogether, some 160 TCR beta chains were recorded as cytomegalovirus-associated.

It was with 60 Vbeta and 13 Jbeta primers that the PCR ran. As handled by the study authors: A later analysis counted 65 million to 80 million unique TCR beta chains, 9.5 million to 13 million shared. TCRdb's table, derived via immunoSEQ multiplex PCR, lists solely in-frame clones and lacks some. The V and J calls and the clone size are those of that table, but D and trimming were determined from the DNA. The table shows 180,000 or so clones, with 9.5% occurring only once. J was trimmed by 4 bases and V by 4 bases; bases with no gene match: 5. The CDR3 has 13 residues. In germline, CDR1 is GTSNPN, CDR2 SVGIG (reference sequence). As for this clone: Antigen specificity is unknown.

The sequence was obtained from a woman aged 25 to 39 in good health and CMV-seropositive. The chain links TRBV30 to TRBJ1-1, with 8 bases aligning to TRBD1. Sequenced input: PBMCs. CDR3 nucleotide sequence: TGTGCCTGGACTCCCGGGACAGGCACTGAAGCTTTCTTT. Amino acid sequence: CAWTPGTGTEAFF.